The source of this T cell receptor beta chain is a study of T cells in Graves' hyperthyroidism and ophthalmopathy. Template material for amplifying TCR beta CDR3 regions consisted of RNA transcripts. The HTBI primer set served for first-round RT-PCR of the TCR CDR3. Each CDR3 protein gets one entry after TCRdb re-called the multiplex PCR reads with MiXCR. The data hold 450,000 to 700,000 distinct CDR3 sequences, with 46% observed a single time. Material for sequencing was peripheral blood or thyroid tissue (not recorded which). This receptor was identified in an adult woman with Graves' disease, either hyperthyroidism or ophthalmopathy (not recorded which).

CDR3 nucleotides: TGTGCCAGTAGTATTGTAGGGGCACTGGGAGCTTTCTTT. Protein product: CASSIVGALGAFF. The V call is TRBV19, the J call TRBJ1-1; TRBD1 might be the D (5 bases). V gave up 3 bases and J gave up 10 bases, with 15 bases separating them. Germline assignment: CDR1 LNHDA and CDR2 SQIVND (reference sequence). CDR3 length: 13 residues.